What follows is one TCR beta chain and its context. This entry belongs to a study of blood T cell repertoires in COVID-19. Study-wide background: Donors in the United States, Italy and Spain gave samples during acute or convalescent COVID-19.

TCRdb keeps only in-frame clones here, not all; method: immunoSEQ multiplex PCR. In the table there are over 45,000 clones, roughly four fifths of which are singletons. The sequenced material came from peripheral blood. The source of this sequence is a man aged 35-49 years with acute or convalescent COVID-19.

For the CDR3, the DNA is TGTGCCAGCAGCTTAGACAGGGGGAATGGCTACACCTTC. Residues: CASSLDRGNGYTF. The gene calls are TRBV11-2 and TRBJ1-2; 7 positions match TRBD1. The V and J ends lost 0 bases and 6 bases, in that order; junction bases with no gene match: 1. The CDR3 is made up of 13 amino acids. Germline assignment: CDR1 SGHAT and CDR2 FQNNGV.